The 22 T cell receptor beta chains reported below all come from one sample, sequenced in a study of CD8+CD57+ T cells in acquired aplastic anemia (dated by TCRdb to the late 2010s). TCRdb lists the instrument as Illumina HiSeq 2000. Profiling of TCR beta VDJ combinations and CDR3 sequences used genomic DNA as the template. Using fastp at Q25 and MiXCR, TCRdb reprocessed the public reads and kept productive beta chains. Identical CDR3 protein sequences are pooled into one entry, listed with their most common genes and DNA. The sample profile shows under 200,000 distinct CDR3 sequences; over 60% of them were found once. Jointly, the top ten make up around 46% of the sample. Sequences were obtained from sorted CD4+, CD8+, or CD8+CD57+ T cells (not recorded which) from PBMCs. The receptor set was obtained from a human donor with severe aplastic anemia or a healthy control (not recorded which).

At least ten counts were recorded for this clonotype. The V call is TRBV25-1, the J call TRBJ2-7; D perhaps matches TRBD1 (6 bases). Deletions cut 1 base from V and 3 bases from J, with 10 bases between. The germline gives CDR1 MGHDK, CDR2 SYGVNS. This CDR3 region has 14 residues. CDR3 residues: CASSEWDNGYEQYF. The CDR3 region has the DNA TGTGCCAGCAGTGAATGGGACAACGGCTACGAGCAGTACTTC.

This clonotype was counted between two and nine times. The V call is TRBV20-1, the J call TRBJ1-3, with TRBD1 matching over 7 bases. Per germline, CDR1 DFQATT and CDR2 SNEGSKA (reference sequence). V lost 4 bases and J lost 4; bases outside the gene matches: 4. The CDR3 covers 13 residues. CDR3 sequence: CSANRQGGNTIYF. CDR3 DNA sequence: TGCAGTGCTAATAGACAGGGCGGAAACACCATATATTTT.

This clonotype was seen once. The chain links TRBV9 to TRBJ2-7; D is perhaps TRBD1 or TRBD2 (5 bases each). From germline, CDR1 is SGDLS and CDR2 YYNGEE. The CDR3 contains 16 residues. V lost 2 bases and J 0 bases, leaving 15 bases between the germline ends. CDR3 region: CASSVEPGRPSYEQYF. The DNA for the CDR3 is TGTGCCAGCAGCGTGGAGCCGGGACGACCCTCCTACGAGCAGTACTTC.

This clonotype was counted many times. The rearrangement links TRBV7-8 to TRBJ2-2, with 10 positions matching TRBD2. CDR1 is SGHVS and CDR2 is FQNEAQ in the germline V gene. The V gene end was trimmed by 3 bases and the J gene end by 5 bases; junction bases not matched to a gene: 6. The CDR3 sequence is 16 residues long. CDR3 sequence: CASSLTSGGATGELFF. The CDR3 region has the DNA TGTGCCAGCAGCTTGACCAGCGGGGGGGCTACCGGGGAGCTGTTTTTT.

The chain has TRBV4-3 and TRBJ2-5; 8 bases agree with TRBD1. This CDR3 spans 17 amino acids. V was clipped by 1 base and J by 3 bases; unmatched bases: 10. Germline V gene lookup returns CDR1 LGHNA and CDR2 YSLEER. As DNA, the CDR3 is TGCGCCAGCAGCCAAGTACTGCCTCAGGGGGCGAAAGAGACCCAGTACTTC. Encoded protein: CASSQVLPQGAKETQYF.

This chain uses TRBV20-1 with TRBJ2-7, with D perhaps being TRBD1 or TRBD2 (5 bases each). Per the germline V gene, CDR1 is DFQATT and CDR2 is SNEGSKA (reference sequence). Trimming pared 0 bases from V and 7 bases from J, leaving 10 bases between. The CDR3 is 12 amino acids. For the CDR3, the DNA is TGCAGTGCTAGAGATCTATGGGGGGAGCAGTACTTC. Translation gives CSARDLWGEQYF.

V usage is TRBV7-2 and J usage is TRBJ2-7; TRBD2 agrees at 7 bases. Germline CDR1 SGHTA, CDR2 FQGNSA. There are 15 residues in the CDR3. Trimming removed 3 bases from V and 6 bases from J; junction bases left unmatched: 11. The CDR3 DNA reads TGTGCCAGCAGCTTGTGGCGGGGACTAACTAGCGAGCAGTACTTC. Amino acid sequence: CASSLWRGLTSEQYF.

The chain carries TRBV7-9 and TRBJ2-3; D is possibly TRBD1 (5 bases). The CDR3 runs to 13 residues. Germline CDR1 is SEHNR and CDR2 is FQNEAQ (reference sequence). V lost 5 bases, J lost 5 bases, and 11 bases lay in between. The CDR3 region is CASSQDGQDTQYF. The CDR3 coding sequence is TGTGCCAGCAGCCAAGATGGACAAGATACGCAGTATTTT.

This clonotype has ten or more counts. The rearrangement joins TRBV7-9 to TRBJ1-3; possibly TRBD1 for D (6 bases). The V end lost 10 bases, the J end lost 4 bases, and 11 bases lay between the germline ends. The CDR3 is 12 amino acids. Germline assignment: CDR1 SEHNR and CDR2 FQNEAQ (reference sequence). The CDR3, as DNA: TGTGCCACCAAGGGGGGAGGAAACACCATATATTTT. It encodes CATKGGGNTIYF.

This clonotype was seen only a few times. The chain joins TRBV7-6 to TRBJ2-7, with TRBD1 as a possible D gene (6 bases). The CDR3 loop spans 15 amino acids. V was clipped by 0 bases and J by 5 bases, with 14 bases between them. Germline V gives CDR1 SGHVS, CDR2 FNYEAQ. The CDR3 is CASSLAPGEHNEQYF. As DNA, the CDR3 is TGTGCCAGCAGCTTAGCGCCAGGGGAACACAACGAGCAGTACTTC.

A single count supports this clonotype. V and J are TRBV15 and TRBJ2-1; TRBD2 agrees at 9 bases. The germline V gene has CDR1 LNHNV and CDR2 YYDKDF (reference sequence). The CDR3 contains 15 residues. The ends lost 3 bases at V and 8 bases at J; junction bases unmatched: 8. DNA of the CDR3: TGTGCCACCAGCAGCAGGCGGGGGGGGAGGGATGAGCAGTTCTTC. Amino acids: CATSSRRGGRDEQFF.

In this sample, this clonotype turned up many times. The chain uses TRBV7-9 and TRBJ1-4; D remains unclear. Germline loops: CDR1 SEHNR, CDR2 FQNEAQ (reference sequence). The CDR3 sequence is 17 residues long. Trimming removed 1 base at V and 0 bases at J, with 12 bases between. CDR3 DNA sequence: TGTGCCAGCAGCTTAGATTTACAGAGTGCAACTAATGAAAAACTGTTTTTT. Encoded protein: CASSLDLQSATNEKLFF.

This clonotype was observed a handful of times. V gene TRBV30 combines with J gene TRBJ2-7; 12 bases match TRBD2. This CDR3 has 15 amino acids. J gave up 5 bases and V 4 bases, and 9 bases lay outside the gene matches. Germline assignment: CDR1 GTSNPN and CDR2 SVGIG (reference sequence). The CDR3 region is CAWKLGLAGPHEQYF. In DNA, the CDR3 is TGTGCCTGGAAGCTGGGACTAGCGGGCCCCCACGAGCAGTACTTC.

This clonotype was recorded only once. The V gene is TRBV19, the J gene TRBJ1-1; possible D gene TRBD1, 6 bases. V lost 7 bases, J lost 7 bases, and 19 bases lay in between. Germline V gene lookup returns CDR1 LNHDA and CDR2 SQIVND (reference sequence). CDR3 length: 14 amino acids. CDR3 sequence: CASTGQTRSDEAFF. The CDR3 coding sequence is TGTGCCAGTACAGGACAGACAAGATCCGATGAAGCTTTCTTT.

This sequence joins TRBV9 and TRBJ2-7; D not certain. Trimming removed 4 bases at V and 0 bases at J, with 11 bases between. The CDR3 totals 14 residues. CDR1 is SGDLS and CDR2 is YYNGEE in the germline V gene. This CDR3 is CASSLGANSYEQYF. The CDR3 DNA sequence: TGTGCCAGCAGCTTAGGCGCCAACTCCTACGAGCAGTACTTC.

Only a few counts were recorded for this clonotype. The genes are TRBV2 and TRBJ2-7; D is ambiguous. The length of the CDR3 is 13 residues. V gave up 6 bases and J gave up 2 bases, with 11 bases separating them. Germline lookup yields CDR1 SNHLY and CDR2 FYNNEI. The CDR3 region is CASRVKDPYEQYF. The DNA of the CDR3 is TGTGCCAGCAGGGTCAAAGATCCCTACGAGCAGTACTTC.

This clonotype was observed a handful of times. This chain joins TRBV10-3 and TRBJ1-1; TRBD1 matches at 9 bases. In germline, CDR1 is ENHRY, CDR2 SYGVKD. The length of the CDR3 is 13 residues. The V segment lost 4 bases and the J segment 3 bases; nucleotides outside the gene matches: 0. The CDR3 protein is CAISGTGDTEAFF. The CDR3 nucleotides read TGTGCCATCAGTGGGACAGGGGACACTGAAGCTTTCTTT.

The V and J genes are TRBV29-1 and TRBJ2-7; 8 nucleotides align to TRBD2. Germline CDR1 and CDR2: SQVTM and ANQGSEA. This CDR3 has 12 amino acids. V lost 8 bases to trimming and J lost 1 base; unmatched junction nucleotides: 4. CDR3 region: CSTSGTSYEQYF. In nucleotides, the CDR3 is TGCAGCACTAGCGGCACTTCCTACGAGCAGTACTTC.

A word on this clonotype: At one boundary the junction diverges from the germline segment, which might be a read error. J is TRBJ1-5 and V is TRBV25-1; 8 positions agree with TRBD1. Germline values: CDR1 MGHDK, CDR2 SYGVNS. CDR3 length: 14 amino acids. The CDR3 region is CAISLGQESQPQHF. CDR3 sequence (DNA): TGTGCCATCAGTTTGGGACAGGAGAGTCAGCCCCAGCATTTT.

This clonotype was observed a few times. It is likely a read error, because the conserved phenylalanine at the end of the CDR3 is missing. The rearrangement links TRBV27 to TRBJ2-7; 10 bases line up with TRBD1. Losses at the gene ends were 4 bases for V and 4 bases for J; bases not matched to a gene: 4. The germline CDR1 and CDR2 sequences are MNHEY and SMNVEV (reference sequence). The length of the CDR3 is 14 residues. The CDR3 protein is CASSSTGQGYEQYL. As DNA, the CDR3 is TGTGCCAGCAGTTCTACGGGACAGGGGTACGAGCAGTACCTC.

The chain is built from TRBV10-3 and TRBJ2-3; no definite D call. V was trimmed by 2 bases and J by 4 bases, leaving 10 bases between them. Germline values: CDR1 ENHRY, CDR2 SYGVKD. This CDR3 spans 14 amino acids. Written as DNA, the CDR3 is TGTGCCATCAGTGAGAGTAGTTCGGCAGATACGCAGTATTTT. It yields the protein CAISESSSADTQYF.

This clonotype occurred many times. The V call is TRBV9, the J call TRBJ2-7; the match to TRBD1 covers 7 bases. V shed 2 bases, J shed 2 bases, and the junction held 4 bases outside the gene matches. CDR1 SGDLS and CDR2 YYNGEE come from the germline V gene. This CDR3 is built from 14 residues. CDR3 sequence: CASSVGQGAYEQYF. CDR3 bases: TGTGCCAGCAGCGTGGGGCAGGGGGCCTACGAGCAGTACTTC.